The 32 T cell receptor beta chains reported below all come from one sample, sequenced in a study of blood T cells in healthy people across ages. A sample-barcoded 5' primer and a J-beta primer mix were used in a second PCR of about 7 to 12 cycles. TCRdb reprocessed the 5' RACE reads with MiXCR, giving one entry per CDR3 protein. Here the sample spans 1.5 million to 2 million distinct CDR3 sequences, almost 35% being singletons. Sequencing was carried out using blood. The receptors were gathered from a woman in her thirties in good health.

The gene calls are TRBV6-1 and TRBJ2-7; D is undetermined. Germline loops: CDR1 MNHNS, CDR2 SASEGT. V gave up 1 base and J gave up 5 bases, with 12 bases separating them. The CDR3 runs to 14 residues. The DNA of the CDR3 is TGTGCCAGCAGTGAAGGGCTGGTGCGCAACGAGCAGTACTTC. It codes for CASSEGLVRNEQYF.

The rearrangement uses TRBV9 and TRBJ2-7; 9 positions match TRBD1. Germline CDR1 reads SGDLS; CDR2 reads YYNGEE. V trimming: 1 base; J trimming: 6 bases; junction bases outside the gene matches: 8. The CDR3 length is 15 residues. In DNA form, the CDR3 reads TGTGCCAGCAGCGTAACCGGGACAGGGTCGGCCGAGCAGTACTTC. Its translation: CASSVTGTGSAEQYF.

Note on this clonotype: An end of the junction differs from the germline gene, which may be a read error. The chain is built from TRBV12-3 or TRBV12-4 and TRBJ2-3, with D possibly being TRBD1 (6 bases). The CDR3 is 16 amino acids. The CDR3 region is CASRLGQKRRTDAQYF. In DNA form, the CDR3 reads TGTGCCAGCAGATTAGGACAGAAACGAAGAACAGATGCGCAGTATTTT.

Many counts were recorded for this clonotype. The rearrangement links TRBV20-1 to TRBJ2-5, with D maybe TRBD1 (5 bases). Per germline, CDR1 DFQATT and CDR2 SNEGSKA (reference sequence). There are 12 residues in the CDR3. Trimming stripped 4 bases from V and 2 bases from J, with 8 bases between. This CDR3 is CSAIRVQETQYF. CDR3 in DNA: TGCAGTGCTATCAGGGTTCAAGAGACCCAGTACTTC.

Only a few counts were recorded for this clonotype. The chain joins TRBV9 to TRBJ2-3, with D hard to call. CDR3 length: 14 residues. The V gene lost 0 bases and the J gene lost 2 bases, with 7 bases spanning the gap. CDR1 SGDLS and CDR2 YYNGEE come from the germline V gene. The CDR3, as DNA: TGTGCCAGCAGCGTAGAGCAGGACACAGATACGCAGTATTTT. This sequence encodes CASSVEQDTDTQYF.

V is TRBV6-5 and J is TRBJ1-5, with D perhaps matching TRBD1 (6 bases). CDR3 length: 15 residues. Germline assignment: CDR1 MNHEY and CDR2 SVGAGI. Trimming took 7 bases from V and 4 from J, leaving 17 bases between them. CDR3 residues: CASMAAGDYNQPQHF. CDR3 coding DNA: TGTGCCAGCATGGCGGCAGGGGACTATAATCAGCCCCAGCATTTT.

A few counts support this clonotype. The V and J genes are TRBV7-3 and TRBJ2-5; D may correspond to TRBD1 or TRBD2 (5 bases each). V was pared by 4 bases and J by 8 bases, with 14 bases between. This CDR3 is 13 amino acids long. Germline V gene sequence: CDR1 SGHTA, CDR2 FQGTGA. CDR3 region: CASSWGPSDTQYF. DNA for the CDR3: TGTGCCAGCAGCTGGGGACCCTCGGATACCCAGTACTTC.

The gene calls are TRBV15 and TRBJ2-7; D remains unclear. The CDR3 consists of 11 residues. Germline V gene data show CDR1 as LNHNV and CDR2 as YYDKDF (reference sequence). Trimming removed 1 base at V and 7 bases at J, with 5 bases between. For the CDR3, the DNA is TGTGCCACCAGCAGAGGGGCTGAGCAGTACTTC. It encodes CATSRGAEQYF.

This chain uses TRBV12-3 or TRBV12-4 with TRBJ1-1; possibly TRBD1 for D (5 bases). The CDR3 is made up of 13 amino acids. Trimming removed 8 bases from V and 4 bases from J, with 14 bases in between. The CDR3 region is CASAQSRVTEAFF. The CDR3, as DNA: TGTGCCAGCGCCCAGTCCAGGGTCACTGAAGCTTTCTTT.

In DNA, the CDR3 is TGTGCCAGCAAAAATCAGTGGGAGGGGGAGACCCAGTACTTC. The encoded protein is CASKNQWEGETQYF. V gene TRBV27 combines with J gene TRBJ2-5, with 7 positions matching TRBD2. Unmatched junction bases numbered 10, after V lost 7 bases and J lost 5 bases. Germline CDR1 MNHEY, CDR2 SMNVEV (reference sequence). CDR3 size: 14 residues.

About this clonotype itself: This may come from a read error, since a much larger clone is one base off. The chain recombines TRBV27 with TRBJ1-2; maybe TRBD1 (6 bases). CDR1 and CDR2 (germline): MNHEY, SMNVEV (reference sequence). The CDR3 contains 15 residues. The CDR3 spells CASSSGQPGVYDYTF. CDR3 nucleotides: TGTGCCAGCAGTTCCGGACAGCCCGGAGTCTATGACTACACCTTC.

The gene calls are TRBV27 and TRBJ2-7; maybe TRBD1 (5 bases). V was pared by 6 bases and J by 5 bases, with 8 bases between. CDR3 length equals 11 residues. CDR1 is MNHEY and CDR2 is SMNVEV in the germline V gene (reference sequence). CDR3 amino acids: CASRQAHEQYF. In DNA, the CDR3 is TGTGCCAGCAGACAGGCTCACGAGCAGTACTTC.

The rearrangement joins TRBV12-3 or TRBV12-4 to TRBJ2-3; 10 nucleotides line up with TRBD2. The CDR3 runs to 16 residues. V dropped 6 bases and J dropped 10; count of bases not matched to a gene: 16. The CDR3 sequence: CASRPRTKREGGAQYF. CDR3 bases: TGTGCCAGCAGACCCCGGACTAAGCGGGAGGGGGGTGCGCAGTATTTT.

J is TRBJ2-7 and V is TRBV7-2, with D perhaps matching TRBD1 (7 bases). Trimming removed 1 base from V and 0 bases from J, with 13 bases in between. Germline V CDR1 and CDR2: SGHTA, FQGNSA. The CDR3 spans 16 residues. This chain's CDR3 is CASSLDAGGPSYEQYF. In DNA, the CDR3 is TGTGCCAGCAGCTTAGATGCAGGGGGGCCCTCCTACGAGCAGTACTTC.

The chain employs TRBV5-1 and TRBJ2-7; D might be TRBD1 (6 bases). V was cut by 1 base and J by 0 bases, with 17 bases left in between. This CDR3 is 17 amino acids long. Germline-derived CDR1 and CDR2 are SGHRS and YFSETQ. CDR3 DNA sequence: TGCGCCAGCAGCTTGATGCCCGGGACACTCAGCTCCTACGAGCAGTACTTC. It is translated as CASSLMPGTLSSYEQYF.

The V call is TRBV12-3 or TRBV12-4, the J call TRBJ2-7; TRBD1 matches at 9 bases. This CDR3 is built from 15 residues. V shed 3 bases, J shed 2 bases, and the junction held 5 bases outside the gene matches. CDR3 sequence (DNA): TGTGCCAGCAGTTTCGCCCGGACAGGGGCCTACGAGCAGTACTTC. Protein: CASSFARTGAYEQYF.

The chain carries TRBV7-8 and TRBJ2-2; D possibly corresponds to TRBD2 (5 bases). The CDR3 loop spans 14 amino acids. The V end was cut by 5 bases, the J end by 5 bases, with 12 bases between. Germline lookup yields CDR1 SGHVS and CDR2 FQNEAQ. CDR3 region: CASSRLARTGELFF. DNA of the CDR3: TGTGCCAGCAGCAGGCTAGCAAGGACCGGGGAGCTGTTTTTT.

J is TRBJ2-1 and V is TRBV7-2; no firm D call. Germline V gene lookup returns CDR1 SGHTA and CDR2 FQGNSA. Trimming stripped 4 bases from V and 0 bases from J, with 13 bases between. This CDR3 has 16 residues. Written as DNA, the CDR3 is TGTGCCAGCAGCTCGTTGGTAGCCTACTCCTACAATGAGCAGTTCTTC. Translating gives CASSSLVAYSYNEQFF.

This clonotype was counted once. The chain joins TRBV2 to TRBJ1-5; 10 nucleotides agree with TRBD1. Germline assignment: CDR1 SNHLY and CDR2 FYNNEI. The CDR3 length is 16 residues. Trimming removed 5 bases from V and 5 bases from J; junction bases left unmatched: 9. CDR3 residues: CASSPRTGGGDQPQHF. CDR3 nucleotide sequence: TGTGCCAGCAGTCCTAGGACAGGGGGAGGCGATCAGCCCCAGCATTTT.

This clonotype was seen only a few times. This chain connects TRBV10-3 to TRBJ2-3; the match to TRBD2 covers 10 bases. V shed 4 bases and J 7 bases; nucleotides not matched to a gene: 2. This CDR3 region has 13 residues. CDR1 ENHRY and CDR2 SYGVKD come from the germline V gene. The CDR3 loop reads CAISGTSGNTQYF. The CDR3 coding sequence is TGTGCCATCAGTGGGACTAGCGGTAATACGCAGTATTTT.

The chain employs TRBV3-1 and TRBJ2-1; TRBD2 might be the D (6 bases). Germline values: CDR1 LGHDT, CDR2 YNNKEL (reference sequence). V lost 3 bases and J 7 bases, leaving 13 bases between the germline ends. This CDR3 comprises 14 residues. CDR3 in DNA: TGTGCCAGCAGCCAGAGTCCGCTAGCGAATGAGCAGTTCTTC. Translated, it gives CASSQSPLANEQFF.

This clonotype was counted many times. The chain links TRBV12-3 or TRBV12-4 to TRBJ2-1, with a weak D call TRBD1 (6 bases). Deletions cut 7 bases from V and 3 bases from J, with 13 bases between. The CDR3 has 14 amino acids. The CDR3 is CASIRQDRYNEQFF. Written as DNA, the CDR3 is TGTGCCAGCATACGACAGGACCGCTACAATGAGCAGTTCTTC.

This clonotype was recorded once. A junction boundary mismatches the germline segment, possibly from a read error. The V call is TRBV12-3 or TRBV12-4, the J call TRBJ1-4, with D possibly matching TRBD1 (5 bases). This CDR3 region has 14 residues. CDR3 nucleotide sequence: TGTGTCAGCAGTTTCGGGCAGGGTGGTGAAAAACTGTTTTTT. Translating gives CVSSFGQGGEKLFF.

The gene calls are TRBV7-8 and TRBJ2-2; D remains unclear. Germline-derived CDR1 and CDR2 are SGHVS and FQNEAQ. CDR3 length: 16 residues. V lost 1 base, J lost 4 bases, and 13 bases lay in between. CDR3 protein: CASSLVGLPRTGELFF. CDR3 bases: TGTGCCAGCAGCTTAGTTGGGCTGCCCCGCACCGGGGAGCTGTTTTTT.

In this sample, this clonotype turned up a few times. The chain has TRBV27 and TRBJ1-6; D possibly corresponds to TRBD1 (6 bases). CDR3 length: 16 residues. Germline CDR1 reads MNHEY; CDR2 reads SMNVEV (reference sequence). Deletions cut 3 bases from V and 8 bases from J, with 17 bases between. CDR3 nucleotide sequence: TGTGCCAGCAGTTTGGTCCCTACAGGGACCTATTCACCCCTCCACTTT. As protein: CASSLVPTGTYSPLHF.

As for this clonotype: This may arise from a read error, as a much more abundant clone is one base away. This chain connects TRBV20-1 to TRBJ2-5, with a weak D call TRBD2 (8 bases). CDR3 length: 13 residues. V lost 8 bases to trimming and J lost 11 bases, with 24 bases between them. In germline, CDR1 is DFQATT, CDR2 SNEGSKA (reference sequence). The CDR3 region is CSTGGGGSDEQYF. CDR3 coding DNA: TGCAGTACGGGAGGGGGCGGGTCCGATGAGCAGTACTTC.

This clonotype was detected only a few times. This rearrangement joins TRBV20-1 to TRBJ2-5, with 12 nucleotides matching TRBD2. Germline loops: CDR1 DFQATT, CDR2 SNEGSKA (reference sequence). Losses at the gene ends were 6 bases for V and 4 bases for J; bases not matched to a gene: 9. The CDR3 extends over 15 amino acids. The CDR3, as DNA: TGCAGTGCCCTGACTAGCGGGAGATCGGGAGAGACCCAGTACTTC. Translating gives CSALTSGRSGETQYF.

This clonotype has a handful of counts. The genes are TRBV3-1 and TRBJ2-1; D remains unclear. The V gene's germline CDR1 is LGHDT and CDR2 YNNKEL (reference sequence). This CDR3 is 11 amino acids long. V was shortened by 7 bases and J by 15 bases, with 16 bases between the two germline ends. The CDR3 protein is CASIRRPPLFF. As DNA, the CDR3 is TGTGCCAGCATCCGCCGGCCCCCTCTGTTCTTC.

This clonotype was counted only a few times. This chain connects TRBV7-6 to TRBJ2-7; D is uncertain. This CDR3 has 17 residues. Trimming took 0 bases from V and 0 from J, leaving 15 bases between them. CDR1 and CDR2 (germline): SGHVS, FNYEAQ. CDR3 coding DNA: TGTGCCAGCAGCTTAGCCCCCCTCAACTGGGGCTCCTACGAGCAGTACTTC. Translating it yields CASSLAPLNWGSYEQYF.

This clonotype was recorded at least ten times. The chain links TRBV27 to TRBJ1-2, with D unclear. The germline V and J ends were trimmed by 6 bases and 4 bases, with 12 bases remaining between them. The CDR3 totals 13 residues. The germline V gene encodes CDR1 MNHEY and CDR2 SMNVEV (reference sequence). The CDR3 region is CASSLGRTYGYTF. DNA of the CDR3: TGTGCCAGCAGCCTCGGGAGGACCTATGGCTACACCTTC.

This chain joins TRBV27 and TRBJ2-5, with TRBD2 matching 7 bases. The J call may be wrong; the DNA end is better matched by TRBJ2-7. The germline V gene encodes CDR1 MNHEY and CDR2 SMNVEV (reference sequence). The CDR3 runs 14 residues. The CDR3 here is CASRRTRASYEQYF. The CDR3 DNA follows: TGTGCCAGCAGAAGGACTAGGGCATCTTACGAGCAGTACTTC.

V usage is TRBV27 and J usage is TRBJ2-7; D is perhaps TRBD2 (5 bases). TRBJ2-5 matches the DNA end more closely, so the J call is doubtful. The CDR3 is 14 residues long. Germline V CDR1 and CDR2: MNHEY, SMNVEV (reference sequence). DNA for the CDR3: TGTGCCAGCAGTTGGCGAGGGTTAGGAGGGACCCAGTACTTC. Translated, it gives CASSWRGLGGTQYF.